These 27 T cell receptor beta chains originate from one sample sequenced in a study of T-cell memory formation after mild COVID-19. TCRdb reprocessed the 5' RACE reads with MiXCR, giving one entry per CDR3 protein. The sample yields around 6,000 distinct CDR3 sequences, 20% seen once. Sequenced material: PBMCs or a T cell subset sorted from them (not recorded which). These TCRs come from an adult woman who had mild COVID-19 (a few samples of this study predate the infection). Cell type and time point are not known.

Judged by abundance, this clonotype is medium-sized. The gene calls are TRBV24-1 and TRBJ2-2; TRBD1 is a possible D gene (5 bases). Looked up from germline, CDR1 is KGHDR and CDR2 is SFDVKD. This CDR3 is built from 13 residues. Trimming took off 9 bases at V and 1 base at J, with 8 bases between the two ends. CDR3 loop: CATLGENTGELFF. CDR3 bases: TGTGCCACCTTAGGGGAGAACACCGGGGAGCTGTTTTTT.

This clonotype was counted many times. The gene calls are TRBV12-3 or TRBV12-4 and TRBJ2-1, with D possibly TRBD1 on 6 matching bases. CDR3 size: 15 residues. The V and J ends lost 5 bases and 2 bases respectively, with 13 bases between them. The CDR3 loop reads CASSGTGTPYNEQFF. The CDR3, as DNA: TGTGCCAGCAGTGGAACCGGGACACCCTACAATGAGCAGTTCTTC.

This clonotype has at least ten counts. This chain connects TRBV25-1 to TRBJ1-1; possible D gene TRBD1, 5 bases. V shed 6 bases and J shed 5 bases, with 19 bases lying between them. CDR3 size: 15 residues. CDR1 and CDR2 (germline): MGHDK, SYGVNS. The CDR3 DNA reads as TGTGCCAGCAGCGAGGGTGGGGGTCGGAGGACTGAAGCTTTCTTT. Translating it yields CASSEGGGRRTEAFF.

This clonotype appeared many times. This rearrangement joins TRBV7-2 to TRBJ2-1, with 13 bases identical to TRBD2. The CDR3 runs to 15 residues. Trimming at V came to 1 base and at J to 6 bases, leaving 0 bases not matched to a gene. Germline-derived CDR1 and CDR2 are SGHTA and FQGNSA. DNA for the CDR3: TGTGCCAGCAGCTTAGGACTAGCGGGGGGCAATGAGCAGTTCTTC. Its protein product is CASSLGLAGGNEQFF.

This clonotype was counted ten times or more. The genes are TRBV12-3 or TRBV12-4 and TRBJ1-1; no clear D gene. There are 17 residues in the CDR3. Trimming stripped 0 bases from V and 3 bases from J, with 17 bases between. The CDR3 region is CASSLANYRTSHTEAFF. The DNA of the CDR3 is TGTGCCAGCAGTTTAGCGAACTATCGGACGTCGCACACTGAAGCTTTCTTT.

This clonotype was seen many times. The chain carries TRBV5-5 and TRBJ2-1; D gene uncertain. The CDR3 is made up of 15 amino acids. The V and J ends lost 3 bases and 10 bases respectively, with 20 bases between them. In germline, CDR1 is SGHKS, CDR2 YYEKEE (reference sequence). The CDR3 nucleotides read TGTGCCAGCAGCTCTCCCCCAGGCTCGGACGGGGAGCAGTTCTTC. Translating it yields CASSSPPGSDGEQFF.

By its share, this clonotype is medium-sized. This chain connects TRBV4-3 to TRBJ2-2; the D gene is possibly TRBD1 (5 bases). This CDR3 has 15 residues. CDR1 LGHNA and CDR2 YSLEER come from the germline V gene. Deletions cut 2 bases from V and 7 bases from J, with 14 bases between. The CDR3 DNA sequence: TGCGCCAGCAGCCAAAGGGGTCAGGGTGGCGGGGAGCTGTTTTTT. It is translated as CASSQRGQGGGELFF.

This clonotype was seen repeatedly, ten times or more. V is TRBV24-1 and J is TRBJ2-3; D uncertain. Germline lookup yields CDR1 KGHDR and CDR2 SFDVKD. CDR3 size: 13 residues. V was pared by 7 bases and J by 5 bases, with 12 bases between. The DNA for the CDR3 is TGTGCCACCAGCGCGACCGTAAGAGATACGCAGTATTTT. As protein: CATSATVRDTQYF.

This clonotype is medium-sized in the sample. The gene calls are TRBV27 and TRBJ2-7; 10 bases match TRBD2. Germline CDR1 MNHEY, CDR2 SMNVEV (reference sequence). Trimming removed 1 base from V and 1 base from J; junction bases left unmatched: 1. This CDR3 spans 15 amino acids. DNA for the CDR3: TGTGCCAGCAGTTTATTAGCGGGAGGATCCTACGAGCAGTACTTC. The encoded protein is CASSLLAGGSYEQYF.

The chain recombines TRBV5-1 with TRBJ1-1; weak D call: TRBD1 (6 bases). The germline V gene has CDR1 SGHRS and CDR2 YFSETQ. This CDR3 has 14 amino acids. With 4 bases removed from V and 1 base from J, the gap between germline ends came to 11 bases. The CDR3 here is CASSVDRKNTEAFF. The CDR3 DNA reads as TGCGCCAGCAGCGTCGACAGGAAGAACACTGAAGCTTTCTTT.

This clonotype showed up many times. The rearrangement links TRBV9 to TRBJ2-1; D gene unclear. The CDR3 consists of 14 residues. V shed 4 bases and J shed 2 bases, with 10 bases lying between them. Germline CDR1 and CDR2: SGDLS and YYNGEE. CDR3 bases: TGTGCCAGCAGCCCCAACCCCACCTACAATGAGCAGTTCTTC. It is translated as CASSPNPTYNEQFF.

V and J are TRBV24-1 and TRBJ2-7; D may match TRBD1 or TRBD2 (5 bases each). The ends were cut back, 9 bases at V and 3 bases at J, with 8 bases in the middle. The germline V gene encodes CDR1 KGHDR and CDR2 SFDVKD. The CDR3 spans 11 residues. The CDR3 DNA is TGTGCCACCGGGGACGGCTACGAGCAGTACTTC. Translating gives CATGDGYEQYF.

This clonotype showed up many times. This rearrangement joins TRBV20-1 to TRBJ2-7; D not resolved. V was cut by 0 bases and J by 1 base, with 7 bases left in between. Germline assignment: CDR1 DFQATT and CDR2 SNEGSKA (reference sequence). There are 13 residues in the CDR3. The CDR3 loop is CSARDPLSYEQYF. CDR3 nucleotide sequence: TGCAGTGCTAGAGATCCCCTTTCCTACGAGCAGTACTTC.

This clonotype was seen many times. The chain links TRBV4-2 to TRBJ2-6; no definite D call. The CDR3 runs to 19 residues. The V gene's germline CDR1 is LGHNA and CDR2 YNFKEQ. V lost 0 bases and J 0 bases, leaving 15 bases between the germline ends. CDR3 sequence (DNA): TGTGCCAGCAGCCAAGATTATGTCACTCCGACCTCTGGGGCCAACGTCCTGACTTTC. Translating it yields CASSQDYVTPTSGANVLTF.

The table lists this clonotype with many counts. The chain carries TRBV12-3 or TRBV12-4 and TRBJ2-1, with 7 nucleotides matching TRBD1. The V and J ends lost 1 base and 2 bases, in that order; junction bases with no gene match: 2. The CDR3 consists of 15 residues. In DNA, the CDR3 is TGTGCCAGCAGTTTAGGGACAGGACCCTACAATGAGCAGTTCTTC. Its protein is CASSLGTGPYNEQFF.

This clonotype showed up many times. The chain joins TRBV19 to TRBJ1-6; 9 bases are a match to TRBD1. The CDR3 is 15 amino acids. Germline loops: CDR1 LNHDA, CDR2 SQIVND (reference sequence). J was trimmed by 6 bases and V by 9 bases; bases with no gene match: 9. The CDR3, as DNA: TGTGCCAGCCATCCGGGACAGGGTGGTAATTCACCCCTCCACTTT. It encodes CASHPGQGGNSPLHF.

This clonotype is deemed medium-sized. The chain employs TRBV13 and TRBJ2-7, with 13 nucleotides matching TRBD2. V lost 5 bases and J lost 10; bases outside the gene matches: 11. Germline values: CDR1 PRHDT, CDR2 FYEKMQ (reference sequence). The CDR3 runs 15 residues. CDR3 sequence reads: CASSRHPGLAGEQYF. The CDR3 coding sequence is TGTGCCAGCAGCCGACACCCCGGACTAGCGGGGGAACAGTACTTC.

Many counts were recorded for this clonotype. V usage is TRBV12-3 or TRBV12-4 and J usage is TRBJ1-4; possibly TRBD1 for D (6 bases). V shed 1 base and J shed 7 bases, with 13 bases lying between them. There are 15 residues in the CDR3. The CDR3 DNA follows: TGTGCCAGCAGTTTAGGTTTCCCGGGGGCTGAAAAACTGTTTTTT. Translating it yields CASSLGFPGAEKLFF.

This clonotype appeared many times. The genes are TRBV5-1 and TRBJ1-2; D is unclear. Per the germline V gene, CDR1 is SGHRS and CDR2 is YFSETQ. CDR3 size: 13 residues. Trimming removed 0 bases from V and 4 bases from J, with 7 bases in between. The CDR3 here is CASSLDRRYGYTF. In DNA, the CDR3 is TGCGCCAGCAGCTTGGACAGACGCTATGGCTACACCTTC.

The rearrangement links TRBV7-2 to TRBJ2-1; D not resolved. The V gene lost 1 base and the J gene lost 5 bases, with 6 bases spanning the gap. CDR3 length: 13 amino acids. Germline V gene lookup returns CDR1 SGHTA and CDR2 FQGNSA. The CDR3 nucleotides are TGTGCCAGCAGCTTAGATGCGGACAATGAGCAGTTCTTC. Amino acid sequence: CASSLDADNEQFF.

At least ten counts were recorded for this clonotype. As DNA, the CDR3 is TGCGCCAGCAGCTACTCTGTCGTAGCGACCGGGGAGCTGTTTTTT. As protein: CASSYSVVATGELFF. The V and J genes are TRBV4-1 and TRBJ2-2; possibly TRBD2 for D (5 bases). V was shortened by 5 bases and J by 5 bases, with 15 bases between the two germline ends. This CDR3 has 15 amino acids. The germline V gene has CDR1 MGHRA and CDR2 YSYEKL.

The DNA for the CDR3 is TGTGCCAGCAGTTACTCACTACAGGGGCCGGGCTATGGCTACACCTTC. Protein: CASSYSLQGPGYGYTF. The chain couples TRBV6-6 to TRBJ1-2, with 7 nucleotides matching TRBD1. Germline CDR1 is MNHNY and CDR2 is SVGAGI (reference sequence). V trimming: 0 bases; J trimming: 4 bases; junction bases outside the gene matches: 8. This CDR3 is built from 16 residues.

This clonotype appeared many times. The J gene is TRBJ1-2, the V gene TRBV12-3 or TRBV12-4, with D possibly being TRBD1 (5 bases). This CDR3 region has 13 residues. The V gene lost 7 bases and the J gene lost 4 bases, with 13 bases spanning the gap. The CDR3 here is CASKDSLGYGYTF. The DNA of the CDR3 is TGTGCCAGCAAAGACAGTCTCGGCTATGGCTACACCTTC.

This clonotype has ten or more counts. The chain uses TRBV7-3 and TRBJ1-6; D unresolved. The length of the CDR3 is 13 residues. Germline lookup yields CDR1 SGHTA and CDR2 FQGTGA. Trimming removed 5 bases from V and 0 bases from J, with 2 bases in between. CDR3 sequence: CASSHSYNSPLHF. The CDR3 bases are TGTGCCAGCAGCCACTCCTATAATTCACCCCTCCACTTT.

At least ten counts were recorded for this clonotype. This chain connects TRBV15 to TRBJ2-7; tentative D call: TRBD1 (5 bases). Germline V gives CDR1 LNHNV, CDR2 YYDKDF (reference sequence). V was trimmed by 1 base and J by 0 bases, leaving 16 bases between them. This CDR3 has 17 amino acids. CDR3: CATSRGVGAFSSYEQYF. CDR3 in DNA: TGTGCCACCAGCAGAGGGGTAGGGGCTTTCAGCTCCTACGAGCAGTACTTC.

This clonotype counts as medium-sized. This chain joins TRBV5-1 and TRBJ2-3; 10 bases align to TRBD2. With V trimmed by 4 bases and J by 0 bases, 14 bases remained unmatched. CDR1 and CDR2 from the germline V gene are SGHRS and YFSETQ. The CDR3 is 19 residues long. The CDR3 here is CASSVRTSGWGGSTDTQYF. As DNA, the CDR3 is TGCGCCAGCAGCGTCCGGACTAGCGGATGGGGGGGGAGCACAGATACGCAGTATTTT.

This clonotype was detected many times. This chain links TRBV20-1 with TRBJ2-7; maybe TRBD1 (6 bases). From germline, CDR1 is DFQATT and CDR2 SNEGSKA (reference sequence). The CDR3 has 15 residues. The ends were cut back, 0 bases at V and 4 bases at J, with 16 bases in the middle. The CDR3 loop reads CSARDRDSRGYEQYF. As DNA, the CDR3 is TGCAGTGCTAGAGATCGGGATAGCAGGGGTTACGAGCAGTACTTC.